This T cell receptor beta chain originates from a study of cytomegalovirus exposure and HLA in healthy donors (dated by TCRdb to 2016 to 2017). With respect to the entire study: In an earlier analysis of several hundred of the donors, 250 to 350 Gb of sequence data and just under 120 million unique TCR beta sequences from about 179 million T cells were reported. Donor age, sex, ethnicity and CMV serostatus were collected together with the repertoire data. Rather than using new phenotypic data, the later analysis identified candidate immune exposures from TCR beta sequences and from how often those sequences occurred across donors. Among the approximately 430 genotyped donors, about 83% belonged to the genetic ancestry cluster associated with self-reported Caucasian donors. To study patterns of TCR occurrence, a later analysis re-analyzed previously published TCR beta repertoires from hundreds of donors and added high-resolution HLA genotyping. An earlier analysis of approximately 580 of the donors used high-throughput TCR beta sequencing to judge whether each TCR beta V gene segment behaved as functional or pseudogenic. In a later genetic analysis, genome-wide SNP genotypes for about 60% of the 666 donors were used, and that subset was treated as a discovery cohort. Approximately 300 gigabases of sequencing data and approximately 92 million unique TCR sequences made up an early release that covered 640 HLA-typed donors. The study aimed to test whether signatures of past pathogen exposure could be identified by cataloging public T cell receptors. Typing coverage varied by locus: about 620-640 donors for A, B, C, DRB1 and DQB1; approximately 500 for DQA1; nearly 610 for DPA1; around 450 for DPB1. Among 300 to 500 genotyped donors of the cohort, an average of around 250,000 unique TCR beta nucleotide sequences was sequenced per donor, of which about 18% were non-productive. Besides the first cohort of roughly 700 subjects, a separate validation cohort made up of 120 or so different subjects was used. Using immunosequencing, the study profiled T cell repertoires from 666 subjects and related those repertoires to cytomegalovirus serostatus. Both class I and class II loci were covered by HLA typing, at four-digit resolution. Roughly 5 DR-DQ haplotypes were handled as single units for association and clustering because linkage in the cohort was strong. All discovery cohort repertoires had been generated on a single sequencing platform. To predict cytomegalovirus infection status, the study combined high-throughput TCR immunosequencing, statistical association of individual TCRs with disease status, and machine learning.

V trim: 1 base; J trim: 0 bases; unmatched bases: 10. The CDR3 covers 18 residues, taking in both the cysteine and the phenylalanine. Just CDR3 DNA is preserved here, 54 bases in frame from base 1. The germline V gene gives CDR1 as SGHVS and CDR2 as FNYEAQ. Results the study describes overall, beyond this receptor: According to a later genetic analysis, donors in an Asian-associated ancestry cluster had fewer N-insertions in productive TCRs than the approximately 700-donor mean. In a later analysis, TCR association rates were found to vary across HLA loci, with the most associated TCRs seen for DRB1 alleles and the fewest for HLA-C alleles. Only TCR beta chains were sequenced in this cohort, and the absence of alpha or paired-chain data limited detectable features. A later analysis found that most CMV-associated TCR beta chains appeared HLA-restricted, with HLA associations seemingly driven largely by CMV exposure. A cluster of highly shared sequence variants was judged likely to represent a technical artifact of the sequencing pipeline. Most TCR sequences were seen in very few donors, while some public TCRs were found in many individuals. Linkage disequilibrium might explain the correlated functional status among segregating V segments, but an unknown experimental factor could not be ruled out. A further reported finding was that TCR beta sequences accurately predicted the HLA-A and HLA-B alleles for most subjects in the first cohort. A later genetic analysis associated a missense DCLRE1C variant with V-gene and J-gene trimming of TCR beta chains, and an independent cohort replicated the association. Specific HLA alleles were associated with roughly 16,000 TCR beta sequences at a false discovery rate of 0.05 in a later analysis. Some IMGT-functional V segments, including TRBV6-2 and TRBV6-3, could not be distinguished by the 87-base-pair reads and were therefore excluded. Assigning TCR associations to individual alleles was difficult when HLA alleles, especially DR and DQ, strongly co-occurred. The study listed 150 to 200 TCR beta chains as associated with cytomegalovirus. HLA typing was unavailable for some donors at each locus, so association tests used only the typed subset. Broadly in line with IMGT annotations, most TCR beta V segments showed up in productive rearrangements about 87% or about 30% of the time in an earlier analysis of around 600 of the donors. Three of the identified cytomegalovirus-associated TCR beta chains were confirmed in vitro to be specific for cytomegalovirus antigens. Roughly uniform sequencing depth across donors was assumed in presence/absence analyses, although this assumption may not hold. The classifier was reported to diagnose cytomegalovirus status with high specificity and sensitivity in both the original cohort and the validation cohort. The authors suggested that the approach could potentially be extended to other disease states and immunological phenotypes. The earlier analysis of 587 of the donors excluded some 15 rarely observed V segments, including chromosome 9 orphons, because counts were too low. In a later analysis, HLA-associated TCR beta chains showed more clonal expansion and lower generation probabilities than non-associated chains that were equally common. For the cohort, immune exposure information was limited to CMV serostatus. A later analysis reported that several top co-occurrence clusters appeared linked to parvovirus B19, influenza, CMV and Epstein-Barr virus.

In regard to this clone: This receptor's antigen is unknown. Base qualities are missing; no much larger clone stands one base away.

The cohort was made up of hundreds of healthy bone marrow donors. At the time of sampling, every cohort member was nominally healthy, though immune exposures that went unrecorded were likely present. The donor was CMV seronegative and was included in the group of around 320 seronegative cohort members. A peripheral blood sample was collected from each donor, and TCR beta sequencing was performed on peripheral blood mononuclear cells. Genomic DNA was extracted from the blood cell samples with the Qiagen DNeasy Blood Extraction Kit. Libraries were constructed by the immunoSEQ multiplex PCR assay. For the multiplex PCR, a mixture combining 60 forward primers for TCR Vbeta segments and 13 reverse primers for TCR Jbeta segments was used. Amplification of the CDR3 region of rearranged TCR beta genes was performed with a multiplex PCR assay on genomic DNA. On the Illumina HiSeq System, the amplified TCR beta libraries were sequenced as 87-base-pair reads. The authors' pipeline ran thus. A later analysis tallied roughly 76 million unique TCR beta chains across the 650 to 750 repertoires, and around 12 million of those chains were shared by two or more donors. A nearest-neighbor algorithm error-corrected the raw reads and collapsed the reads into unique sequences, merging closely related sequences to remove PCR and sequencing errors. Alignment of CDR3 sequences to IMGT reference sequences was used to assign V, D and J gene segments. For a sequence to be retained, at least a six-nucleotide match to both a V gene segment and a J gene segment was required. Rearrangements were classified as productive when the CDR3 lacked stop codons and remained in frame with V and J, and all other rearrangements were classified as non-productive. CDR3 was defined by IMGT convention, running from the second conserved V-encoded cysteine to the conserved J-encoded phenylalanine. In an earlier analysis of around 570 of the donors, sequences lacking an unambiguous match to a single V gene segment were excluded. In an earlier analysis of more than 500 of the donors, a V segment was called functional when productive rearrangements were above 56.7%, and segregating when the standard deviation between donors exceeded 5%. To diagnose cytomegalovirus status from the catalog of TCR beta chain sequences, a statistical classification framework was built. In a later analysis, V and J genes were assigned by comparing TCR nucleotide sequences against IMGT/GENE-DB human TR gene sequences. A later analysis assigned CDR3 sequences and most-parsimonious VDJ recombination scenarios with the TCRdist pipeline. In a later analysis, each TCR beta chain was defined by its CDR3 amino acid sequence together with its V-gene family, and reads lacking a unique V-gene family were excluded. A later analysis removed several hundred highly shared, low-generation-probability nucleotide sequences to deal with suspected cross-contamination and a sequencing artifact. In a later analysis, a clonal expansion index for each public chain was calculated from normalized within-repertoire ranks of inferred template counts. In a later analysis, generation probabilities were computed using a VDJ recombination model fitted to out-of-frame rearrangements, and the results were checked against IGoR. A later analysis scored TCR-TCR, TCR-HLA and TCR-CMV co-occurrence with hypergeometric tests, applying a repertoire-size bias correction to TCR pairs. A later analysis estimated false discovery rates by permuting HLA or CMV assignments 20 times. In a later analysis, co-occurring TCRs were grouped using DBSCAN, and TCRdist sequence similarity was added for clustering within HLA-allele-positive subsets. Repertoires with fewer than 30,000 or more than 120,000 public chains were left out of co-occurrence clustering, as were about five repertoires with anomalous nucleotide sharing. This is the immuneACCESS table as TCRdb keeps it, with only in-frame sequences that have V and J called. A part of the clones is gone; compared with another copy, unresolved V genes explain less than half, and the rest is unexplained. The D gene and trimming were derived from the DNA, and the V and J assignments and clone size from that table. The sample table shows nearly 110,000 clones, and approximately 80% are seen once. In total, the top ten clones hold 4.2% of the sample.

Sequencing was performed on PBMCs. The sequence is built from TRBV7-6 and TRBJ2-7; 9 central bases correspond to TRBD1. This sequence was found in a male donor in good health and CMV-seronegative. The nucleotide sequence reads as follows: TGTGCCAGCAGCTTAGTAGCCGCAGCGGGACAGGGCTCCTACGAGCAGTACTTC. Translation gives CASSLVAAAGQGSYEQYF.